The entry below describes one T cell receptor (beta chain). Antigen: not known. The data derive from a study of cytomegalovirus exposure and HLA in healthy donors. It was with 60 Vbeta and 13 Jbeta primers that the PCR ran. Clones were sequenced by immunoSEQ multiplex PCR, and TCRdb holds only the in-frame ones, with some missing. The table records more than 85,000 clones, less than 85% of them present only once. Study-level points and caveats: Earlier analysis found most TCR beta V segments productive about 87% or about 30% of the time. The study recorded 160 or so TCR beta chains that were cytomegalovirus-associated.

Trimming cost V 2 bases and J 6 bases; bases outside gene matches: 12. Germline V gene lookup returns CDR1 SGHKS and CDR2 YYEKEE (reference sequence). This CDR3 is built from 17 residues. The rearrangement links TRBV5-5 to TRBJ2-3, with 10 bases that match TRBD2. The receptor's source is a man in his thirties or forties in good health and CMV-seropositive. Input material: PBMCs. This chain's CDR3 is CASSFGLAGDLMDTQYF. For the CDR3, the DNA is TGTGCCAGCAGCTTTGGGCTAGCGGGGGACTTAATGGATACGCAGTATTTT.